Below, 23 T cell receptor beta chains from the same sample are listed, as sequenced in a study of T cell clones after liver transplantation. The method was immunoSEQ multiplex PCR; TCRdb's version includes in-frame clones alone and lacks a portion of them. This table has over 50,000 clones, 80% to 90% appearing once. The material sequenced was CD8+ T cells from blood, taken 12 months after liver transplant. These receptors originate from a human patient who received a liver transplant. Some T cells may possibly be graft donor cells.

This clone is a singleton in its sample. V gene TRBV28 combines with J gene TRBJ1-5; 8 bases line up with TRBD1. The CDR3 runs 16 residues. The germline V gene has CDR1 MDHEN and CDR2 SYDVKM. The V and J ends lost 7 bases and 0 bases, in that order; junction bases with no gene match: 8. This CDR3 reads CASTSGQVYSNQPQHF. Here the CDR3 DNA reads TGTGCCAGCACCTCGGGACAGGTTTATAGCAATCAGCCCCAGCATTTT.

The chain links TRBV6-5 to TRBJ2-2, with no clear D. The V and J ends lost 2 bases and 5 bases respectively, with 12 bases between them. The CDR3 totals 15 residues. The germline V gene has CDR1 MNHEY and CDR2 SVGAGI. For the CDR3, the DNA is TGTGCCAGCAGTTACGCTTTGGGTGGGACCGGGGAGCTGTTTTTT. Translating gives CASSYALGGTGELFF.

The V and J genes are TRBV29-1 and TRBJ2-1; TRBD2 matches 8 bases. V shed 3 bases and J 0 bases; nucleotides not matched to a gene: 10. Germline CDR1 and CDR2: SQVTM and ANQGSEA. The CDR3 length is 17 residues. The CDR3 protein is CSVEEAGGGSSYNEQFF. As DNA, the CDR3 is TGCAGCGTTGAGGAGGCGGGAGGAGGCTCCTCCTACAATGAGCAGTTCTTC.

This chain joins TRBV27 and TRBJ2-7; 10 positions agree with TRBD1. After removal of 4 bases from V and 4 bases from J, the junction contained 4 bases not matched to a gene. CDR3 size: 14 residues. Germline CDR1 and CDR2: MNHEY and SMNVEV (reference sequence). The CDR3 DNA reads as TGTGCCAGCAGTTCCCGGACAGGGGGGTACGAGCAGTACTTC. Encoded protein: CASSSRTGGYEQYF.

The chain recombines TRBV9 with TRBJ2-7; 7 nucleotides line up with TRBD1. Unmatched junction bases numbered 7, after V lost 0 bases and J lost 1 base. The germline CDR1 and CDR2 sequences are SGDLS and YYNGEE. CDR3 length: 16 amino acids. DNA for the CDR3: TGTGCCAGCAGCGTAGACACAGGGGCTCCTTCCTACGAGCAGTACTTC. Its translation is CASSVDTGAPSYEQYF.

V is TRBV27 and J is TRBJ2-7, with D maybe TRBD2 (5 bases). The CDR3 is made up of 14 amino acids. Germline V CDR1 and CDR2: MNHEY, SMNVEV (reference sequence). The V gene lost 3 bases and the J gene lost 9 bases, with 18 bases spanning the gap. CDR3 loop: CASSFGGSVERQYF. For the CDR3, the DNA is TGTGCCAGCAGTTTTGGAGGTTCAGTGGAACGGCAGTACTTC.

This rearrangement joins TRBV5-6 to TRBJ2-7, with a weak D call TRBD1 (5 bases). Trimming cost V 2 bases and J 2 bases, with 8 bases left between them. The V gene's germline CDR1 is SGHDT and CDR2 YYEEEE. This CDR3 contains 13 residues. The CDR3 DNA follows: TGTGCCAGCAGCTTTCAGGGCCCCTACGAGCAGTACTTC. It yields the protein CASSFQGPYEQYF. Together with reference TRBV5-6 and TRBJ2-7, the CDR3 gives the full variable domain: DAGVTQSPTHLIKTRGQQVTLRCSPKSGHDTVSWYQQALGQGPQFIFQYYEEEERQRGNFPDRFSGHQFPNYSSELNVNALLLGDSALYLCASSFQGPYEQYFGPGTRLTVT.

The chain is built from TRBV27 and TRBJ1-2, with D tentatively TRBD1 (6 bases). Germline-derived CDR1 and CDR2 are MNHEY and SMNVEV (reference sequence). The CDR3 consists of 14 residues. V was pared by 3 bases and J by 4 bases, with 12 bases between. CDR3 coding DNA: TGTGCCAGCAGTTTGGGGGGCGGAGGCTATGGCTACACCTTC. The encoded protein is CASSLGGGGYGYTF.

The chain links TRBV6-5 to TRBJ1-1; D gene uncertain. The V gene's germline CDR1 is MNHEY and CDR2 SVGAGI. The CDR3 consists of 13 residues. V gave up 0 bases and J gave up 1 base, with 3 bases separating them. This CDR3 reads CASSYSTNTEAFF. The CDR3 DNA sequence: TGTGCCAGCAGTTACTCCACGAACACTGAAGCTTTCTTT.

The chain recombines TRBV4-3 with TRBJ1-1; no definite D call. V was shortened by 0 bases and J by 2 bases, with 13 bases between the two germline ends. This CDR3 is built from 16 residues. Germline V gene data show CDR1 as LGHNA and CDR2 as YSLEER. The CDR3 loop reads CASSQDPGLSNTEAFF. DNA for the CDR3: TGCGCCAGCAGCCAAGATCCCGGCCTCTCAAACACTGAAGCTTTCTTT.

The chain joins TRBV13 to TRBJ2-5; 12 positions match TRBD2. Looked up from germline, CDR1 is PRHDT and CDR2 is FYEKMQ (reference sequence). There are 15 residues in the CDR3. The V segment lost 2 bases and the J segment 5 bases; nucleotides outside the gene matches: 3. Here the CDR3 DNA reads TGTGCCAGCAGCTTACGCACTAGCGGGAGGGAGACCCAGTACTTC. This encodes CASSLRTSGRETQYF.

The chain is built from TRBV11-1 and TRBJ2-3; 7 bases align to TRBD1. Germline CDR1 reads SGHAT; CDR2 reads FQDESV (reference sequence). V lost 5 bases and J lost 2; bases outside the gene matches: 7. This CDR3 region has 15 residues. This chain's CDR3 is CASSDRQGPTDTQYF. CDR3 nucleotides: TGTGCCAGCAGCGACCGACAGGGACCCACAGATACGCAGTATTTT.

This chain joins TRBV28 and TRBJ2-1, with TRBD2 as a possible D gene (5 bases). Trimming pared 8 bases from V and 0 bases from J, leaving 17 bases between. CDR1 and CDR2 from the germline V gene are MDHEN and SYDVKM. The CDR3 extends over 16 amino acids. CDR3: CASRGGGYASYNEQFF. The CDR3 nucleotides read TGTGCCAGCCGTGGTGGAGGCTATGCCTCCTACAATGAGCAGTTCTTC.

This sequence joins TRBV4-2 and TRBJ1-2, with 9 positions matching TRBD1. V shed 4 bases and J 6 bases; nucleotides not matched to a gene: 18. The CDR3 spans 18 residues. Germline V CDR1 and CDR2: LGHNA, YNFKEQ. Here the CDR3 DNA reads TGTGCCAGCAGCCTGCGGAACGTAGGGGACAGGGTTAAGAATGGCTACACCTTC. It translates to CASSLRNVGDRVKNGYTF.

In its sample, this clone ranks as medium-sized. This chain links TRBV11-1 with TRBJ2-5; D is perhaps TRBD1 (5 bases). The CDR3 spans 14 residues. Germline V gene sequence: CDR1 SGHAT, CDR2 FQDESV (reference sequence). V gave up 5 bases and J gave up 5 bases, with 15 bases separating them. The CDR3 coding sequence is TGTGCCAGCAGCACGGACGGACACTTGGAGACCCAGTACTTC. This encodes CASSTDGHLETQYF. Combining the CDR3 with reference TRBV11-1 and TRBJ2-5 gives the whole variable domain EAEVAQSPRYKITEKSQAVAFWCDPISGHATLYWYRQILGQGPELLVQFQDESVVDDSQLPKDRFSAERLKGVDSTLKIQPAELGDSAMYLCASSTDGHLETQYFGPGTRLLVL.

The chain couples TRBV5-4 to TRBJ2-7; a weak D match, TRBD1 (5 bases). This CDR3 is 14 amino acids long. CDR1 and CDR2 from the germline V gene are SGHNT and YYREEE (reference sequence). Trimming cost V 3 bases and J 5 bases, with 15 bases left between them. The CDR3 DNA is TGTGCCAGCAGCTCGCTTGGGGCAGCCGACGAGCAGTACTTC. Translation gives CASSSLGAADEQYF.

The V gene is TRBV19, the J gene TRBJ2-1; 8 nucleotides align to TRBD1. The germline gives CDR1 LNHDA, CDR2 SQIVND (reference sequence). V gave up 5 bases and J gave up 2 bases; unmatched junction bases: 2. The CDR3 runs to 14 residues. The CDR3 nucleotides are TGTGCCAGTAGTCCGACAGGGGCCTACAATGAGCAGTTCTTC. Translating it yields CASSPTGAYNEQFF. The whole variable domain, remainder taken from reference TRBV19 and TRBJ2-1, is DGGITQSPKYLFRKEGQNVTLSCEQNLNHDAMYWYRQDPGQGLRLIYYSQIVNDFQKGDIAEGYSVSREKKESFPLTVTSAQKNPTAFYLCASSPTGAYNEQFFGPGTRLTVL.

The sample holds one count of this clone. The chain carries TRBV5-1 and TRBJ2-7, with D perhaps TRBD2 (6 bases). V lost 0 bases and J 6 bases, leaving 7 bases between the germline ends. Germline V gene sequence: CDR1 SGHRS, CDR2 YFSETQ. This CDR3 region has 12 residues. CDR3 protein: CASSLVAVEQYF. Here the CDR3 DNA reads TGCGCCAGCAGCTTGGTAGCGGTCGAGCAGTACTTC.

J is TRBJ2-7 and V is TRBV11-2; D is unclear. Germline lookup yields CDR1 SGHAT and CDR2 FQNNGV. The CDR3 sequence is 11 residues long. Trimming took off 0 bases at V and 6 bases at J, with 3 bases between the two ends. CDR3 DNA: TGTGCCAGCAGCTTAGATATCGAGCAGTACTTC. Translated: CASSLDIEQYF.

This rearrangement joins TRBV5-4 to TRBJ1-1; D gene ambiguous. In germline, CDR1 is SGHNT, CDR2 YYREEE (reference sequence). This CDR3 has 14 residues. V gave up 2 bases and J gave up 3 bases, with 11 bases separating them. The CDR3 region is CASSLKRAYTEAFF. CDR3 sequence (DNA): TGTGCCAGCAGCTTAAAAAGGGCATACACTGAAGCTTTCTTT.

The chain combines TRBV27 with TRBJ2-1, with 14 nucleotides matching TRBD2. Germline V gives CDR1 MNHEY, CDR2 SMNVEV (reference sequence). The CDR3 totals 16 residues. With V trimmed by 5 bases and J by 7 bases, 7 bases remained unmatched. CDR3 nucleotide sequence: TGTGCCAGCAGTCGCGGGACTAGCGGGAGTAGAAATGAGCAGTTCTTC. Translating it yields CASSRGTSGSRNEQFF.

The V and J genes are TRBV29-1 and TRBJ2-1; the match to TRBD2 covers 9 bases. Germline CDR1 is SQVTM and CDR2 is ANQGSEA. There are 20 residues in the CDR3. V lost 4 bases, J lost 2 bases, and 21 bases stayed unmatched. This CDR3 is CSVAVHSAGGPQHTYNEQFF. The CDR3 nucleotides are TGCAGCGTTGCGGTTCATTCGGCGGGAGGGCCCCAACATACCTACAATGAGCAGTTCTTC.

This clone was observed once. In DNA form, the CDR3 reads TGTGCCAGCTCACCACCGTTAGCACCCCAGGGGGAGACCCAGTACTTC. Translated, it gives CASSPPLAPQGETQYF. V and J are TRBV18 and TRBJ2-5; the D gene is possibly TRBD1 (6 bases). V lost 0 bases and J 5 bases, leaving 16 bases between the germline ends. Germline CDR1 is KGHSH and CDR2 is LQKENI. The CDR3 runs 16 residues. Combining the CDR3 with reference TRBV18 and TRBJ2-5 gives the whole variable domain NAGVMQNPRHLVRRRGQEARLRCSPMKGHSHVYWYRQLPEEGLKFMVYLQKENIIDESGMPKERFSAEFPKEGPSILRIQQVVRGDSAAYFCASSPPLAPQGETQYFGPGTRLLVL.